Listed below are T cell receptor beta chains from one sample, sequenced in a study of blood T cell repertoires in COVID-19. This table comes from immunoSEQ multiplex PCR, and its TCRdb copy is limited to in-frame clones, with some not included. The sample includes approximately 300,000 clones, about 90% seen only once; the top ten take under 1.1%. The sample was peripheral blood. These receptor sequences come from a woman in her forties with COVID-19, enrolled during active disease. The CDR3 runs from the conserved cysteine through the conserved F or W. D genes are given only for firm matches. Size is stated for part of the rows, as once, few or many counts, or as a class when the clone is expanded.

d_call j_call clone_size v_call cdr3_nt cdr3_aa
TRBD1 TRBJ1-5 . TRBV30 TGTGCCTGGAGCGGGGACAGGGATCACCAGCCCCAGCATTTT CAWSGDRDHQPQHF
. TRBJ1-2 . TRBV5-1 TGCGCCAGCAGCTTTCCCCCCCCGTCCAGCTATGGCTACACCTTC CASSFPPPSSYGYTF
TRBD2 TRBJ2-3 . TRBV5-1 TGCGCCAGCAGCTTACCGGGACTAGCGGACCTGAGCACAGATACGCAGTATTTT CASSLPGLADLSTDTQYF
TRBD1 TRBJ1-1 once TRBV28 TGTGCCAGCAGTACCCACAGGGGGCGGCTTACTGAAGCTTTCTTT CASSTHRGRLTEAFF
. TRBJ2-1 . TRBV18 TGTGCCAGCTCACCGGACAGCAATGAGCAGTTCTTC CASSPDSNEQFF
TRBD1 TRBJ1-2 . TRBV14 TGTGCCAGCAGCGCCCGGGACAGGGTTCTCGGTGGTGGCTACACCTTC CASSARDRVLGGGYTF
. TRBJ1-5 . TRBV7-9 TGTGCCAGCAGCTCCGAAGGGGGTCAGCCCCAGCATTTT CASSSEGGQPQHF
. TRBJ1-5 . TRBV5-1 TGCGCCAGCAGCTTGGGTACTCAGGGGAATCAGCCCCAGCATTTT CASSLGTQGNQPQHF
. TRBJ1-5 . TRBV11-2 TGTGCCAGCAGCTTAACTGGGGGGGCGAATCAGCCCCAGCATTTT CASSLTGGANQPQHF
. TRBJ2-5 . TRBV9 TGTGCCAGCAGCGTAGGAGGAGGGAGCGGCGAGACCCAGTACTTC CASSVGGGSGETQYF
. TRBJ2-2 . TRBV18 TGTGCCAGCTCAGGACAGAGGAACACCGGGGAGCTGTTTTTT CASSGQRNTGELFF
. TRBJ2-3 . TRBV5-1 TGCGCCAGCAGCTTGCGAGCGTCAAGCACAGATACGCAGTATTTT CASSLRASSTDTQYF
. TRBJ1-2 . TRBV4-3 TGCGCCAGCAGCCAAGATTTCAACAGCAACTATGGCTACACCTTC CASSQDFNSNYGYTF
. TRBJ1-6 . TRBV19 TGTGCCAGTTCTGATTACAGGGACTATAATTCACCCCTCCACTTT CASSDYRDYNSPLHF
. TRBJ2-1 . TRBV3-1/TRBV3-2 TGTGCCAGCAGCCAAGGCTACGAGGGAGGTACCTACAATGAGCAGTTCTTC CASSQGYEGGTYNEQFF
. TRBJ2-4 . TRBV5-6 TGTGCCAGCAGCGCCCTCCATGCGGCCAAAAACATTCAGTACTTC CASSALHAAKNIQYF
. TRBJ1-1 . TRBV2 TGTGCCAGCAGGTCAGAGACAGGACTGAACACTGAAGCTTTCTTT CASRSETGLNTEAFF
TRBD1 TRBJ2-1 . TRBV7-4 TGTGCCAGCAGCTTAGACAGGGGGATATCTTGCTTTAACAATGAGCAGTTCTTC CASSLDRGISCFNNEQFF
TRBD1 TRBJ1-4 . TRBV5-5 TGTGCCAGCAGGGGACAGGGATCTAATGAAAAACTGTTTTTT CASRGQGSNEKLFF
. TRBJ1-2 . TRBV19 TGTGCCAGTAGTATCAAGGCCGGGTCTGGCTACACCTTC CASSIKAGSGYTF
. TRBJ1-1 . TRBV5-1 TGCGCCAGCGATCGGGAAGTCGCGACAGGAGCTTTCTTT CASDREVATGAFF
TRBD1 TRBJ1-1 . TRBV28 TGTGCCAGCAGCCGGGACAGGGTCGGTGAAGCTTTCTTT CASSRDRVGEAFF
TRBD1 TRBJ2-1 . TRBV7-8 TGTGCCAGCAGCCTGTCCTCGGGACAGTTCAATGAGCAGTTCTTC CASSLSSGQFNEQFF
TRBD1 TRBJ2-7 . TRBV5-1 TGCGCCAGCAGCTTGGCCAGGGGGAACGACGAGCAGTACTTC CASSLARGNDEQYF
TRBD2 TRBJ2-7 . TRBV28 TGTGCCAGCAGCAAGAACGGGGGGGGACACTCCTACGAGCAGTACTTC CASSKNGGGHSYEQYF
TRBD1 TRBJ2-7 . TRBV28 TGTGCCAGCAGTTTGGACCAGGGGGTAGAGGAGCAGTACTTC CASSLDQGVEEQYF
TRBD2 TRBJ2-3 . TRBV2 TGTGCAGAGAGCGGGGCGGCCCCGGATACGCAGTATTTT CAESGAAPDTQYF
. TRBJ2-7 . TRBV4-3 TGCGCCAGCAGCCCCGGGTGGGGGCCCTCCTACGAGCAGTACTTC CASSPGWGPSYEQYF
TRBD1 TRBJ1-6 . TRBV27 TGTGCCAGCAGTTCCCGACAGGGCCAGGGTTATAATTCACCCCTCCACTTT CASSSRQGQGYNSPLHF
. TRBJ2-5 . TRBV18 TGTGCCAGCTCACCACCGAGTAGAGAGACCCAGTACTTC CASSPPSRETQYF
. TRBJ1-1 . TRBV5-4 TGTGCCAGCAGCTTGGGGAGGACGACTGAAGCTTTCTTT CASSLGRTTEAFF